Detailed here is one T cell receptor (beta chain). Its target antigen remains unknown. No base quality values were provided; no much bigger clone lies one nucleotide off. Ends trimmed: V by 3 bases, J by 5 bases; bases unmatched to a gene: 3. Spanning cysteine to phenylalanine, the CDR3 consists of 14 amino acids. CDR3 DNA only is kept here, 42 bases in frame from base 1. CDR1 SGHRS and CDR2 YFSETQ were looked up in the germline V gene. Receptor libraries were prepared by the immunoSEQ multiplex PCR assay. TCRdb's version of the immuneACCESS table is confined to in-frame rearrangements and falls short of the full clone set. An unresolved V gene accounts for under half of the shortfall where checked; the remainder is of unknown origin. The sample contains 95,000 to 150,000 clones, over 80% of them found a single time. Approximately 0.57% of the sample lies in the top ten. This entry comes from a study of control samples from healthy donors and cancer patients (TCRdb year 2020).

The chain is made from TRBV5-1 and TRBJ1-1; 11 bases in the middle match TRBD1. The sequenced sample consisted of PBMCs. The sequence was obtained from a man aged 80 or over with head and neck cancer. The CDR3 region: CASSSGQGVTEAFF. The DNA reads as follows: TGCGCCAGCAGCTCGGGACAGGGGGTAACTGAAGCTTTCTTT.